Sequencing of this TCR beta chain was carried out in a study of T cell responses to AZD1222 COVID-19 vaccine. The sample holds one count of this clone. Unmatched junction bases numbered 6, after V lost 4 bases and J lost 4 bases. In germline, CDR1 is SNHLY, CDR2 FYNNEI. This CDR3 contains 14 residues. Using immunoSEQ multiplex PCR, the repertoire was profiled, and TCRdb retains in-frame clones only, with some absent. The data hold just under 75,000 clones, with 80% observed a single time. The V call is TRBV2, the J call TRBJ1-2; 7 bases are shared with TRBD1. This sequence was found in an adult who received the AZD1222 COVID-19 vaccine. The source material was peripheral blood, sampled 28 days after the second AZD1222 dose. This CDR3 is CASSGQGGVYGYTF. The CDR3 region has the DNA TGTGCCAGCAGTGGACAGGGTGGTGTCTATGGCTACACCTTC. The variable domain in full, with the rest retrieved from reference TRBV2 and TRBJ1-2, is EPEVTQTPSHQVTQMGQEVILRCVPISNHLYFYWYRQILGQKVEFLVSFYNNEISEKSEIFDDQFSVERPDGSNFTLKIRSTKLEDSAMYFCASSGQGGVYGYTFGSGTRLTVV.